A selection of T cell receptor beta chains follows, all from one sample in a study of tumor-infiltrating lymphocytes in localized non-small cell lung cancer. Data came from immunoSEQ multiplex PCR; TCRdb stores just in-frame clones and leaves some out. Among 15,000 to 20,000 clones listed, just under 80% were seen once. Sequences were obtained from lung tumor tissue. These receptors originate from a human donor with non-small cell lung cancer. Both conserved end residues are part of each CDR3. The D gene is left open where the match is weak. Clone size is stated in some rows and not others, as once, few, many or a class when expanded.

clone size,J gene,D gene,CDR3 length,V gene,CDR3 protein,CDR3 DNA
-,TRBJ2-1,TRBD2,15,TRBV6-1,CASRNSGSSGDEQFF,TGTGCCAGCAGGAATAGCGGGAGTAGCGGGGATGAGCAGTTCTTC
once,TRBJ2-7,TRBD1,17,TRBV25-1,CASSRGTGPSAAYEQYF,TGTGCCAGCAGTCGAGGGACAGGGCCATCCGCCGCCTACGAGCAGTACTTC
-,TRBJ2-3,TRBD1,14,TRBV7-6,CASSLRTGVDTQYF,TGTGCCAGCAGCCTGCGGACAGGGGTAGATACGCAGTATTTT
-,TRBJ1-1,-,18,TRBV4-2,CASSPIVGTSWVNTEAFF,TGTGCCAGCAGTCCCATCGTGGGGACCAGCTGGGTGAACACTGAAGCTTTCTTT
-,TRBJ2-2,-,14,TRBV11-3,CASSGGAGAGELFF,TGTGCCAGCAGCGGGGGAGCGGGTGCCGGGGAGCTGTTTTTT
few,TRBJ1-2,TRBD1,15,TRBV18,CASSPSPGQGEGYTF,TGTGCCAGCTCACCGTCTCCGGGACAGGGGGAAGGCTACACCTTC
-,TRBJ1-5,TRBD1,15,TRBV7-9,CASSSGTAFNQPQHF,TGTGCCAGCAGCTCCGGGACAGCGTTCAATCAGCCCCAGCATTTT
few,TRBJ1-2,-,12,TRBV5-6,CASSLAYYGYTF,TGTGCCAGCAGCTTGGCCTACTATGGCTACACCTTC
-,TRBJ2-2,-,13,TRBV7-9,CASSSRDTGELFF,TGTGCCAGCAGCTCCAGAGACACCGGGGAGCTGTTTTTT
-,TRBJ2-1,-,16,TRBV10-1,CASSESARLPYNEQFF,TGCGCCAGCAGTGAGTCTGCGAGACTACCCTACAATGAGCAGTTCTTC
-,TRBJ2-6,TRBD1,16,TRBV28,CASSLLTGTGANVLTF,TGTGCCAGCAGCCTACTGACAGGGACGGGGGCCAACGTCCTGACTTTC
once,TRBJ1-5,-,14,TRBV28,CASSLSWGIQPQHF,TGTGCCAGCAGTTTATCCTGGGGGATTCAGCCCCAGCATTTT